This T cell receptor (beta chain) was found in a study of control samples from healthy donors and cancer patients. V gave up 0 bases and J gave up 2 bases, with 10 bases separating them. Germline values: CDR1 MGHRA, CDR2 YSYEKL. The CDR3 length is 15 residues. The method was immunoSEQ multiplex PCR; TCRdb's version includes in-frame clones alone and lacks a portion of them. The sample consists of 130,000 or so clones, over 75% of them appearing once. This TCR derives from a man aged 50 or older in good health. V gene TRBV4-1 combines with J gene TRBJ2-5; D is perhaps TRBD2 (5 bases). Sequencing used blood. The CDR3 DNA reads TGCGCCAGCAGCCAAGAATTTAGACTACAAGAGACCCAGTACTTC. This sequence encodes CASSQEFRLQETQYF.